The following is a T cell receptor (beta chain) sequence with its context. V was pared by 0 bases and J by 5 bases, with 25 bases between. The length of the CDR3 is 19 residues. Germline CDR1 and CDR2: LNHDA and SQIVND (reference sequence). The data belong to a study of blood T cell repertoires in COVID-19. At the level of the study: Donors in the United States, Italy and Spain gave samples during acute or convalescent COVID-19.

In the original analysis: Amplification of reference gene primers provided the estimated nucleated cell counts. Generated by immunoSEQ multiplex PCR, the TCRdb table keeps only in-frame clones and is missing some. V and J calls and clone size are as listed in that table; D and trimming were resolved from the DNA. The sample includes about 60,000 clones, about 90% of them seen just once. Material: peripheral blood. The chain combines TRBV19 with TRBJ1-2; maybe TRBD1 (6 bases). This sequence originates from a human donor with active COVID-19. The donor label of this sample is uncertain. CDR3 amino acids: CASSIDVKRTEDLGYGYTF. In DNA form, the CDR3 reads TGTGCCAGTAGTATAGATGTTAAGCGGACAGAGGACCTTGGGTATGGCTACACCTTC.